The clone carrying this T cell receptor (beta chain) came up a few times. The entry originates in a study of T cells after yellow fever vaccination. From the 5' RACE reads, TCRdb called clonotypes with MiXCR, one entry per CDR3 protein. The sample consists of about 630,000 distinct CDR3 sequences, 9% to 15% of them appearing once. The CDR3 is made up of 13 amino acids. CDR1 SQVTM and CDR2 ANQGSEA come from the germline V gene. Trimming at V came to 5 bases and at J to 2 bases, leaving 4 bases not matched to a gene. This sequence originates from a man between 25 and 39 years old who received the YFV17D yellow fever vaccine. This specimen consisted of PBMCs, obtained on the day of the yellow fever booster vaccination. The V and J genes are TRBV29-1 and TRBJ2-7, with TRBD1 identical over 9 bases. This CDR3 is CSVRDRETYEQYF. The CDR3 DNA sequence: TGCAGCGTTAGGGACAGGGAAACCTACGAGCAGTACTTC.